The rows below give T cell receptor beta chains drawn from one sample of a study of blood T cell repertoires in COVID-19. Generated by immunoSEQ multiplex PCR, the TCRdb table keeps only in-frame clones and is missing some. The table shows roughly 220,000 clones, with around 86% occurring only once. Sequenced input: peripheral blood. Every receptor here comes from a man aged 25 to 40 who had recovered from COVID-19. Each CDR3 is given with its conserved first and last residue. Each record gives: V gene, clone size, D gene, J gene, CDR3 protein, CDR3 DNA. A D gene is named only where the DNA matches it firmly. The size of a clone is reported for some rows only, either as once, few or many, or as a class for expanded clones.

TRBV29-1	.	.	TRBJ1-1	CSVDRALNTEAFF	TGCAGCGTTGACAGGGCCTTGAACACTGAAGCTTTCTTT
TRBV4-1	once	TRBD1	TRBJ1-2	CASSQGPGTGDYGYTF	TGCGCCAGCAGCCAAGGCCCCGGGACAGGAGACTATGGCTACACCTTC
TRBV6-2/TRBV6-3	.	.	TRBJ1-2	CASSYSEWQGYGYTF	TGTGCCAGCAGTTACTCAGAGTGGCAGGGGTATGGCTACACCTTC
TRBV7-9	.	TRBD2	TRBJ2-3	CASSPKAGGPDTQYF	TGTGCCAGCAGCCCCAAAGCGGGGGGGCCAGATACGCAGTATTTT
TRBV3-1/TRBV3-2	.	TRBD2	TRBJ2-1	CASSQATSGGHPQFF	TGTGCCAGCAGCCAGGCGACTAGCGGGGGGCACCCGCAGTTCTTC
TRBV4-1	.	TRBD2	TRBJ2-1	CASSGERGGYNEQFF	TGCGCCAGCAGCGGGGAACGGGGGGGGTACAATGAGCAGTTCTTC
TRBV10-3	few	TRBD2	TRBJ2-7	CAISLSGGDYEQYF	TGTGCCATCAGTCTTAGCGGGGGGGACTACGAGCAGTACTTC
TRBV5-4	.	TRBD1	TRBJ2-7	CASSSGGQATYEQYF	TGTGCCAGCTCGAGTGGTGGACAGGCGACCTACGAGCAGTACTTC
TRBV6-5	.	.	TRBJ1-3	CASSYASLSGNTIYF	TGTGCCAGCAGTTACGCTAGCCTCTCTGGAAACACCATATATTTT
TRBV3-1/TRBV3-2	.	TRBD2	TRBJ2-7	CASSQDSGEVSEQYF	TGTGCCAGCAGCCAAGATAGCGGGGAGGTCAGTGAGCAGTACTTC
TRBV5-8	.	TRBD1	TRBJ1-5	CASSFDRENYQPQHF	TGTGCCAGCAGCTTTGACAGGGAAAACTATCAGCCCCAGCATTTT
TRBV28	once	TRBD1	TRBJ1-5	CASSYLGQGDQPQHF	TGTGCCAGCAGCTATTTAGGACAGGGAGATCAGCCCCAGCATTTT
TRBV3-1/TRBV3-2	.	.	TRBJ1-6	CASSQVPQGDSPLHF	TGTGCCAGCAGCCAAGTCCCCCAGGGTGACTCACCCCTCCACTTT
TRBV13	.	TRBD1	TRBJ1-2	CASSSGTGRYGYTF	TGTGCCAGCAGCTCCGGGACAGGGAGATATGGCTACACCTTC
TRBV3-1/TRBV3-2	.	.	TRBJ2-7	CASSPREGQPYEQYF	TGTGCCAGCAGCCCTCGGGAGGGACAGCCCTACGAGCAGTACTTC
TRBV5-5	.	TRBD1	TRBJ1-1	CASSPSTQGANTEAFF	TGTGCCAGCAGCCCCTCAACACAGGGGGCGAACACTGAAGCTTTCTTT
TRBV4-3	once	.	TRBJ2-7	CASSRQRPGHEQYF	TGCGCCAGCAGCCGCCAGCGTCCGGGTCACGAGCAGTACTTC
TRBV5-6	.	.	TRBJ2-1	CASSLRWGGPNEQFF	TGTGCCAGCAGCTTGCGGTGGGGGGGCCCTAATGAGCAGTTCTTC
TRBV6-5	.	.	TRBJ2-7	CASSYLGLDYEQYF	TGTGCCAGCAGTTACCTCGGACTCGACTACGAGCAGTACTTC
TRBV4-1	few	TRBD1	TRBJ1-1	CASTQTGGLWDTEAFF	TGCGCCAGCACCCAAACAGGGGGATTGTGGGACACTGAAGCTTTCTTT
TRBV5-1	.	.	TRBJ2-5	CASSLPDLLVETQYF	TGCGCCAGCAGCCTCCCGGACTTATTGGTGGAGACCCAGTACTTC
TRBV10-3	.	.	TRBJ2-7	CAISEVRVGRIVAYEQYF	TGTGCCATCAGTGAAGTCCGGGTGGGTCGGATTGTCGCCTACGAGCAGTACTTC
TRBV5-1	.	TRBD2	TRBJ2-1	CASSPILLLAGRYNEQFF	TGCGCCAGCAGCCCAATCCTTCTACTAGCGGGGAGATACAATGAGCAGTTCTTC
TRBV6-5	.	.	TRBJ2-2	CASRGPDRNTGELFF	TGTGCCAGCAGGGGCCCCGACAGGAACACCGGGGAGCTGTTTTTT
TRBV1	.	.	TRBJ1-2	CTQPGQENYGYTF	TGCACCCAGCCGGGACAGGAGAACTATGGCTACACCTTC
TRBV19	.	TRBD1	TRBJ1-2	CASSVGTGTTYGYTF	TGTGCCAGTAGTGTCGGGACAGGGACGACCTATGGCTACACCTTC
TRBV11-2	.	TRBD1	TRBJ1-5	CASSVSRGRVQPQHF	TGTGCCAGCAGCGTTTCCAGGGGGCGAGTTCAGCCCCAGCATTTT
TRBV15	few	.	TRBJ1-1	CATSREGDRGANTEAFF	TGTGCCACCAGCAGAGAAGGGGACCGCGGGGCGAACACTGAAGCTTTCTTT
TRBV18	.	TRBD1	TRBJ1-3	CASSPGTGSGNTIYF	TGTGCCAGCTCTCCCGGGACAGGGTCTGGAAACACCATATATTTT
TRBV19	.	TRBD1	TRBJ2-7	CASSTRQGQYEQYF	TGTGCCAGTAGTACCCGACAGGGTCAATACGAGCAGTACTTC
TRBV3-1/TRBV3-2	.	TRBD1	TRBJ1-1	CASSLDRATEAFF	TGTGCCAGCAGCCTCGACAGGGCCACTGAAGCTTTCTTT
TRBV27	.	.	TRBJ2-7	CASSLARNYEQYF	TGTGCCAGCAGTTTGGCCAGAAACTACGAGCAGTACTTC